This TCR beta chain was recovered during a study of blood T cell repertoires in COVID-19. Whole-study context: Italy, Spain and the United States were the sources of the convalescent and acute COVID-19 samples.

TCRdb's copy holds only in-frame clones and misses some; the assay was immunoSEQ multiplex PCR. The sample lists 440,000 or so clones; 70% to 90% were seen once. The CDR3 consists of 16 residues. V was pared by 6 bases and J by 9 bases, with 16 bases of the junction left unmatched. The germline CDR1 and CDR2 sequences are SGHDT and YYEEEE. The chain has TRBV5-6 and TRBJ2-2, with TRBD1 matching 8 bases. The TCR comes from a woman in her thirties or forties with COVID-19, enrolled during active disease. Sequenced sample: peripheral blood. The CDR3 spells CASTPTGGRGLRELFF. The DNA for the CDR3 is TGTGCCAGCACCCCTACCGGTGGCAGGGGGCTTAGGGAGCTGTTTTTT.